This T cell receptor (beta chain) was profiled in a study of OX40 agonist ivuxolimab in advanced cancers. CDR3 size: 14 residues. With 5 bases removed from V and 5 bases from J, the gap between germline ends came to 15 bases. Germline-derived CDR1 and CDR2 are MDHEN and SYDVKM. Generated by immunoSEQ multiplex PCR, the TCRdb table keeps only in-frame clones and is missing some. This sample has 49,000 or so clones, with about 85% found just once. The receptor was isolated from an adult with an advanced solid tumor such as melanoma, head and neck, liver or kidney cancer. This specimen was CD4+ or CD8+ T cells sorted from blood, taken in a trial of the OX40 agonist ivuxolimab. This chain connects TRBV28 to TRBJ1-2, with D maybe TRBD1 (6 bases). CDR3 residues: CASSLTAGAYGYTF. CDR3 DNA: TGTGCCAGCAGTCTGACGGCGGGGGCTTATGGCTACACCTTC.